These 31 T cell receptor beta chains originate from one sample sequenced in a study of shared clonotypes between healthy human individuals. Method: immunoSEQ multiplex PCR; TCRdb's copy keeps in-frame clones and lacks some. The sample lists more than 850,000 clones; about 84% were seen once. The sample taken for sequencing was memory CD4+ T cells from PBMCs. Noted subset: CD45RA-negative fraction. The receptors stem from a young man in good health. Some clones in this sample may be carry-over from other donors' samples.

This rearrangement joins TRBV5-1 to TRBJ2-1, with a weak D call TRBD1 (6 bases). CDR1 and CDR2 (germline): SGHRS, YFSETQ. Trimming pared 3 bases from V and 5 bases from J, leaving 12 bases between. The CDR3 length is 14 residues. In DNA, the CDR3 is TGCGCCAGCAGCTGGGGGACACAGAACAATGAGCAGTTCTTC. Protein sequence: CASSWGTQNNEQFF.

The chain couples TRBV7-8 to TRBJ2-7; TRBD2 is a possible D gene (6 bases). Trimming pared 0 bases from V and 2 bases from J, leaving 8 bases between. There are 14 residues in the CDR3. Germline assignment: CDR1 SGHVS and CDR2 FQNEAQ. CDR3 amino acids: CASSLAGGTYEQYF. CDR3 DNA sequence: TGTGCCAGCAGCTTAGCGGGAGGCACCTACGAGCAGTACTTC.

CDR3 protein: CASSPPPRSDTQYF. The DNA for the CDR3 is TGTGCCAGCTCACCACCTCCGCGTTCAGATACGCAGTATTTT. This chain joins TRBV18 and TRBJ2-3; unclear D gene. Trimming shortened V by 0 bases and J by 4 bases, and 8 bases separated the two germline ends. The germline gives CDR1 KGHSH, CDR2 LQKENI. There are 14 residues in the CDR3.

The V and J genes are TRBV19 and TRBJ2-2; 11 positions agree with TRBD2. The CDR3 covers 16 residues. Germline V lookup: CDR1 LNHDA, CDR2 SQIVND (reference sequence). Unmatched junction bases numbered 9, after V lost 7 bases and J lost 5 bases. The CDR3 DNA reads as TGTGCCAGTATACAACTAGCGGGAGTTGGTACCGGGGAGCTGTTTTTT. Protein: CASIQLAGVGTGELFF. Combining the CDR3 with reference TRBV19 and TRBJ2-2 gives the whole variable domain DGGITQSPKYLFRKEGQNVTLSCEQNLNHDAMYWYRQDPGQGLRLIYYSQIVNDFQKGDIAEGYSVSREKKESFPLTVTSAQKNPTAFYLCASIQLAGVGTGELFFGEGSRLTVL.

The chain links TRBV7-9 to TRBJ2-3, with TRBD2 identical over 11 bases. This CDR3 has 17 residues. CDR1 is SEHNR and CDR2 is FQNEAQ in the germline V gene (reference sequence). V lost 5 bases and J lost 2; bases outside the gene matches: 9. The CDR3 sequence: CASSAPGLAEDTDTQYF. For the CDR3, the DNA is TGTGCCAGCAGCGCCCCGGGACTAGCGGAAGACACAGATACGCAGTATTTT.

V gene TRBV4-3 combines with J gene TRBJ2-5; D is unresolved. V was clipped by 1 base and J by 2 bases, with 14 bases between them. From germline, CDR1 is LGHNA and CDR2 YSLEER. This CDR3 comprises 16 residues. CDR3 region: CASSQGVSRKQETQYF. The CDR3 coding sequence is TGCGCCAGCAGCCAAGGAGTTAGCAGGAAACAAGAGACCCAGTACTTC.

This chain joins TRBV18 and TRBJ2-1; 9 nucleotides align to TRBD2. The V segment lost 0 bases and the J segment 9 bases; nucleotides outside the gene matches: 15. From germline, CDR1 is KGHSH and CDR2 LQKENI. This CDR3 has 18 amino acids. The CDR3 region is CASSPPAANAGGPREQFF. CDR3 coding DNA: TGTGCCAGCTCACCACCGGCCGCGAATGCGGGAGGGCCCCGTGAGCAGTTCTTC.

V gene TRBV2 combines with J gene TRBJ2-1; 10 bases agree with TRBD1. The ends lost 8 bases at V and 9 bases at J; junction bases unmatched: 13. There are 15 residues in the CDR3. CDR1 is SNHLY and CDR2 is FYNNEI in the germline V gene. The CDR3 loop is CASSPAGTGVSEQFF. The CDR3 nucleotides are TGTGCCAGCTCCCCCGCCGGGACAGGGGTGAGTGAGCAGTTCTTC. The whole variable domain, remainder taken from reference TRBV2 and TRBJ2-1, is EPEVTQTPSHQVTQMGQEVILRCVPISNHLYFYWYRQILGQKVEFLVSFYNNEISEKSEIFDDQFSVERPDGSNFTLKIRSTKLEDSAMYFCASSPAGTGVSEQFFGPGTRLTVL.

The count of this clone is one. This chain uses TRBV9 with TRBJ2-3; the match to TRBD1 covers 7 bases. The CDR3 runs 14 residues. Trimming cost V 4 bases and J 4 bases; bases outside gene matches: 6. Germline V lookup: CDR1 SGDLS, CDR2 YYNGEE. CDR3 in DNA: TGTGCCAGCAGCCAAGACAGGGTCCCAGATACGCAGTATTTT. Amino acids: CASSQDRVPDTQYF.

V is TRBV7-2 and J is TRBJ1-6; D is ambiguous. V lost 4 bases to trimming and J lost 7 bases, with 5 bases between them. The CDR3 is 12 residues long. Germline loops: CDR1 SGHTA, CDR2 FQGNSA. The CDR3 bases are TGTGCCAGCAGCTCGGTGAATTCACCCCTCCACTTT. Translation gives CASSSVNSPLHF. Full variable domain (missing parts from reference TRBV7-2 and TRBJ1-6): GAGVSQSPSNKVTEKGKDVELRCDPISGHTALYWYRQSLGQGLEFLIYFQGNSAPDKSGLPSDRFSAERTGGSVSTLTIQRTQQEDSAVYLCASSSVNSPLHFGNGTRLTVT.

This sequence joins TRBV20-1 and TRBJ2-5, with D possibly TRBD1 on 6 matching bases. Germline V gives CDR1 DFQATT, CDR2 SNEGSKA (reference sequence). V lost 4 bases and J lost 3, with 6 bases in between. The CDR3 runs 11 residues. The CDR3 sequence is CSANREETQYF. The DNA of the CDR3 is TGCAGTGCTAACAGGGAAGAGACCCAGTACTTC.

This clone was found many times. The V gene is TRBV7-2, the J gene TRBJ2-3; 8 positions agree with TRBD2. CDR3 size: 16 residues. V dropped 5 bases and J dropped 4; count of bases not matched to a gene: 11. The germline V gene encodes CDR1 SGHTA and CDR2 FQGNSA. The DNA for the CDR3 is TGTGCCAGCAGCGTGGGACTAGGGGTCAACCCAGATACGCAGTATTTT. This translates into CASSVGLGVNPDTQYF.

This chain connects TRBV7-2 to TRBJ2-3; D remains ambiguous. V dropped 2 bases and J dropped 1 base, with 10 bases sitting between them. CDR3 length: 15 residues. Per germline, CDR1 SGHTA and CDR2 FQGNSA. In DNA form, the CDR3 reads TGTGCCAGCAGCTTAACCTATGGCGGCACAGATACGCAGTATTTT. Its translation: CASSLTYGGTDTQYF.

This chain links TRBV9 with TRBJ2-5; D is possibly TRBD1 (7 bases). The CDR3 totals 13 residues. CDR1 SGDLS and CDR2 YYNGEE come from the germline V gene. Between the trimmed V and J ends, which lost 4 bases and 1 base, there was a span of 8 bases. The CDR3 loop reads CASSQGGQETQYF. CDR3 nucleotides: TGTGCCAGCAGCCAGGGGGGCCAAGAGACCCAGTACTTC.

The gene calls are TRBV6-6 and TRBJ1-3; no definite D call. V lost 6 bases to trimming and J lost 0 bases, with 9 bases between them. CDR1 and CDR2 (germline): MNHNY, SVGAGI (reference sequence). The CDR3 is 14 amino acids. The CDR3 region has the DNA TGTGCCAGCAGCAGCCCTGTCTCTGGAAACACCATATATTTT. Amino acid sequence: CASSSPVSGNTIYF.

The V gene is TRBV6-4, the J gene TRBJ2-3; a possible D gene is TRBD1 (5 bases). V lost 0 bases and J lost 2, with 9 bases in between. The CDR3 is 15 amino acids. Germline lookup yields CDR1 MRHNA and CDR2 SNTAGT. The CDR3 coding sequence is TGTGCCAGCAGTGACTCGATTGGGGCCACAGATACGCAGTATTTT. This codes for CASSDSIGATDTQYF.

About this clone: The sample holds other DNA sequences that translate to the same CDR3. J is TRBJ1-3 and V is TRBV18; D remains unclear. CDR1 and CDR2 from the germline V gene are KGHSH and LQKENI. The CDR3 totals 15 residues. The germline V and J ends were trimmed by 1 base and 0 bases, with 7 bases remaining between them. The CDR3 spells CASSPQGSSGNTIYF. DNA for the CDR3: TGTGCCAGCTCACCACAGGGAAGCTCTGGAAACACCATATATTTT.

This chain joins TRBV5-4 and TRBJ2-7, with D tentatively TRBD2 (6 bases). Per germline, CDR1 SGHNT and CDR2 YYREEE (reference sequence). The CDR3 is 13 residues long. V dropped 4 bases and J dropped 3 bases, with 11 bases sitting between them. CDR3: CASSQAGFYEQYF. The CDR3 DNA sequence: TGTGCCAGCAGCCAGGCGGGGTTCTACGAGCAGTACTTC.

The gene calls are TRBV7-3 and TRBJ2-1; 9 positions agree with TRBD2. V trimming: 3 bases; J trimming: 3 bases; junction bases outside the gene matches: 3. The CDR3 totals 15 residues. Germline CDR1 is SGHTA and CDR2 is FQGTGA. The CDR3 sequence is CASSFASGIYNEQFF. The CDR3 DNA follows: TGTGCCAGCAGCTTTGCTAGCGGGATCTACAATGAGCAGTTCTTC.

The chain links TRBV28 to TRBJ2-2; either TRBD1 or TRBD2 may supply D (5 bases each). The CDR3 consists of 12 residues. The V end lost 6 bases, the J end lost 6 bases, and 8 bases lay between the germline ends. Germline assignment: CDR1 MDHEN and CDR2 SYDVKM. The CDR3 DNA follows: TGTGCCAGCAGGGGGGTGGCCGGGGAGCTGTTTTTT. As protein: CASRGVAGELFF.

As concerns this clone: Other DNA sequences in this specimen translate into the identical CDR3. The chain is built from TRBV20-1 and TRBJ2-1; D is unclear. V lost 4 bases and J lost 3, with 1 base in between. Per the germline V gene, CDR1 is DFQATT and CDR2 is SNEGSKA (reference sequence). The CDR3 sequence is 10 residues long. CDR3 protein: CSAIYNEQFF. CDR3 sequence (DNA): TGCAGTGCTATCTACAATGAGCAGTTCTTC.

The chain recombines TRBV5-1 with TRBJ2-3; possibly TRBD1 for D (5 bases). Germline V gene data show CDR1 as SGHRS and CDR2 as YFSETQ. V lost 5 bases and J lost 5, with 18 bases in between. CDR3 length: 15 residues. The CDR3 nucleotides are TGCGCCAGCAGTCCGAATCGACAGACTGAAGATACGCAGTATTTT. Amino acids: CASSPNRQTEDTQYF. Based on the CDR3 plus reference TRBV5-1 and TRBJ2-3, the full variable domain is KAGVTQTPRYLIKTRGQQVTLSCSPISGHRSVSWYQQTPGQGLQFLFEYFSETQRNKGNFPGRFSGRQFSNSRSEMNVSTLELGDSALYLCASSPNRQTEDTQYFGPGTRLTVL.

The CDR3 DNA reads TGTGCCAGCAGCTTGCGGGGCGAGGTACCTAATGAAAAACTGTTTTTT. Translation: CASSLRGEVPNEKLFF. This chain links TRBV11-2 with TRBJ1-4; TRBD1 might be the D (5 bases). Trimming pared 3 bases from V and 3 bases from J, leaving 14 bases between. The CDR3 sequence is 16 residues long. CDR1 and CDR2 from the germline V gene are SGHAT and FQNNGV. Looking up the rest from reference TRBV11-2 and TRBJ1-4 gives the full variable domain: EAGVAQSPRYKIIEKRQSVAFWCNPISGHATLYWYQQILGQGPKLLIQFQNNGVVDDSQLPKDRFSAERLKGVDSTLKIQPAKLEDSAVYLCASSLRGEVPNEKLFFGSGTQLSVL.

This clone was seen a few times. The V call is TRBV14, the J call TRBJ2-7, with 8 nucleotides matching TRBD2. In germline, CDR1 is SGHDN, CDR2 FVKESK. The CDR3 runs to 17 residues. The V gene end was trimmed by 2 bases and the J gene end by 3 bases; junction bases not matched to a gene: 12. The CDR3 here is CASSQQTRASGFYEQYF. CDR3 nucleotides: TGTGCCAGCAGCCAACAAACCCGGGCTAGCGGGTTCTACGAGCAGTACTTC.

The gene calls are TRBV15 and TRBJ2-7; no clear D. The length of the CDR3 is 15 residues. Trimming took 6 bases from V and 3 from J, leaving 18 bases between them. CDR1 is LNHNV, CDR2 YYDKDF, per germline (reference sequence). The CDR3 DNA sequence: TGTGCCACCAGTCAATCCACCCACCCGGGCTACGAGCAGTACTTC. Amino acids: CATSQSTHPGYEQYF.

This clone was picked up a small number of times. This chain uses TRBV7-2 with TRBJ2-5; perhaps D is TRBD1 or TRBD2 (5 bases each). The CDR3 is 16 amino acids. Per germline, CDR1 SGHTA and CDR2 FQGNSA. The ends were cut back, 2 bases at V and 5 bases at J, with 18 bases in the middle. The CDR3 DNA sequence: TGTGCCAGCAGCTTAAAAGGGACCGGGGCGTGGGAGACCCAGTACTTC. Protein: CASSLKGTGAWETQYF.

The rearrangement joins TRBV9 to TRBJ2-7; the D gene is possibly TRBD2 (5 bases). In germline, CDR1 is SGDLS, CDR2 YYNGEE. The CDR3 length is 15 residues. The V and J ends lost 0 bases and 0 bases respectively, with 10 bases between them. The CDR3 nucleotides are TGTGCCAGCAGCGTAGGGAGCGGAATCTCCTACGAGCAGTACTTC. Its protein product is CASSVGSGISYEQYF.

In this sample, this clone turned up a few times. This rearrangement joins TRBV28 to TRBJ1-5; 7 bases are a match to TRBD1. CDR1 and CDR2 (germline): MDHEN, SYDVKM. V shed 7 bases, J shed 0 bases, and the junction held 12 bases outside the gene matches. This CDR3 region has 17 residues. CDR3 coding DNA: TGTGCCAGCATCCCCCGGGACAGCGAATATAGCAATCAGCCCCAGCATTTT. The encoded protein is CASIPRDSEYSNQPQHF.

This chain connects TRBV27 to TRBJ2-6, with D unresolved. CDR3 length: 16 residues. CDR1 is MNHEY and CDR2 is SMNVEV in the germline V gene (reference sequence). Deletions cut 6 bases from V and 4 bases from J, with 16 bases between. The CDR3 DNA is TGTGCCAGCAGCACTGGTAGCTTCTCGGGGGCCAACGTCCTGACTTTC. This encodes CASSTGSFSGANVLTF.

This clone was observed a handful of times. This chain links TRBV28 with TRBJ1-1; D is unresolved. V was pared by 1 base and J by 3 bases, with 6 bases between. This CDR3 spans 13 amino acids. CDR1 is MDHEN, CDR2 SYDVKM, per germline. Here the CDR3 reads CASSLLPYTEAFF. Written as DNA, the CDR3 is TGTGCCAGCAGTTTATTACCCTACACTGAAGCTTTCTTT.

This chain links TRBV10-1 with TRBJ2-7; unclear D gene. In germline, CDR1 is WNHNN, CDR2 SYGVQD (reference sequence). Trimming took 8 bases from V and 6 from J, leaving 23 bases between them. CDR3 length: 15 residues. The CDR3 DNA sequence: TGCGCCAGCCTAGACTCGGCAGCTGTAAAGGGCGAGCAGTACTTC. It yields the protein CASLDSAAVKGEQYF.